Below, 26 T cell receptor beta chains from the same sample are listed, as sequenced in a study of beta chain features in type 1 diabetes. Whole-study results and caveats: The study found moderately but significantly shorter TCRB CDR3s in all four CD4+ subsets of Type 1 diabetes patients.

Expressed TCRB transcripts were sequenced because the entire RNA isolate underwent reverse transcription. This table comes from immunoSEQ multiplex PCR, and its TCRdb copy is limited to in-frame clones, with some not included. Of about 170,000 clones in the sample, approximately 7.8% are singletons; the top ten hold approximately 0.85%. Antigen specificity for these receptors is unknown. Material for sequencing was central memory CD4+ T cells from blood. The receptors were sampled from a woman aged 40-49 years with type 1 diabetes.

Regarding this clone: Other nucleotide sequences in the sample specify the same CDR3. The rearrangement uses TRBV7-3 and TRBJ2-3, with 12 bases fitting TRBD2. Losses at the gene ends were 2 bases for V and 6 bases for J; bases not matched to a gene: 0. The CDR3 covers 14 residues. CDR1 and CDR2 from the germline V gene are SGHTA and FQGTGA. CDR3 nucleotides: TGTGCCAGCAGCTTAGGACTAGCGGGGGATACGCAGTATTTT. This codes for CASSLGLAGDTQYF. The variable domain in full, completed from reference TRBV7-3 and TRBJ2-3, reads GAGVSQTPSNKVTEKGKYVELRCDPISGHTALYWYRQSLGQGPEFLIYFQGTGAADDSGLPNDRFFAVRPEGSVSTLKIQRTERGDSAVYLCASSLGLAGDTQYFGPGTRLTVL.

This clone was observed a handful of times. This chain joins TRBV7-3 and TRBJ2-5; D is unclear. CDR3 length equals 11 residues. V was shortened by 4 bases and J by 7 bases, with 7 bases between the two germline ends. Germline V CDR1 and CDR2: SGHTA, FQGTGA. CDR3 sequence: CASSSSGTQYF. The CDR3 nucleotides are TGTGCCAGCAGCTCCTCGGGGACCCAGTACTTC.

This clone was seen more than once but under ten times. The chain carries TRBV5-1 and TRBJ1-4; 7 positions match TRBD1. Germline values: CDR1 SGHRS, CDR2 YFSETQ. The CDR3 runs to 15 residues. The trim removed 4 bases at V and 4 bases at J, leaving 7 bases unmatched. The CDR3 DNA follows: TGCGCCAGCAGCCTGTGGGGACAGAATAATGAAAAACTGTTTTTT. This sequence encodes CASSLWGQNNEKLFF.

The V and J genes are TRBV7-3 and TRBJ2-3; D not resolved. Germline CDR1 and CDR2: SGHTA and FQGTGA. The CDR3 is 15 amino acids. Deletions cut 1 base from V and 3 bases from J, with 11 bases between. The CDR3 coding sequence is TGTGCCAGCAGCTTAATGGGCCTTTCAACAGATACGCAGTATTTT. This translates into CASSLMGLSTDTQYF.

This clone was seen only a few times. CDR3 amino acids: CASSLTETHRGEQYF. The CDR3 DNA reads TGTGCCAGCAGCTTAACGGAGACTCATCGGGGCGAGCAGTACTTC. The J gene is TRBJ2-7, the V gene TRBV11-1, with D possibly being TRBD2 (5 bases). V was trimmed by 2 bases and J by 6 bases, leaving 17 bases between them. The germline V gene encodes CDR1 SGHAT and CDR2 FQDESV (reference sequence). The CDR3 length is 15 residues.

This clone was counted between two and nine times. The chain has TRBV29-1 and TRBJ1-2, with D possibly TRBD1 on 5 matching bases. CDR1 is SQVTM, CDR2 ANQGSEA, per germline. The CDR3 contains 15 residues. Trimming stripped 4 bases from V and 0 bases from J, with 15 bases between. The DNA of the CDR3 is TGCAGCGTTGTGGCAGGGAGGTCGGCTAACTATGGCTACACCTTC. It specifies CSVVAGRSANYGYTF.

This clone was found a few times. The rearrangement uses TRBV7-2 and TRBJ2-3, with D maybe TRBD1 (6 bases). Germline V gene sequence: CDR1 SGHTA, CDR2 FQGNSA. The ends were cut back, 3 bases at V and 1 base at J, with 14 bases in the middle. This CDR3 contains 16 residues. The CDR3 DNA reads TGTGCCAGCAGCTTCGGACAGACCTCCGGCACAGATACGCAGTATTTT. It encodes CASSFGQTSGTDTQYF. The whole variable domain, remainder taken from reference TRBV7-2 and TRBJ2-3, is GAGVSQSPSNKVTEKGKDVELRCDPISGHTALYWYRQSLGQGLEFLIYFQGNSAPDKSGLPSDRFSAERTGGSVSTLTIQRTQQEDSAVYLCASSFGQTSGTDTQYFGPGTRLTVL.

V usage is TRBV6-5 and J usage is TRBJ2-5; perhaps TRBD1 as D (6 bases). Germline V gene sequence: CDR1 MNHEY, CDR2 SVGAGI. V was clipped by 0 bases and J by 1 base, with 12 bases between them. The CDR3 is made up of 16 amino acids. CDR3 region: CASSYSTRQVQETQYF. In DNA form, the CDR3 reads TGTGCCAGCAGTTACTCCACCCGACAGGTCCAAGAGACCCAGTACTTC.

A few counts support this clone. This rearrangement joins TRBV19 to TRBJ2-1; tentatively, D is TRBD1 (5 bases). This CDR3 comprises 16 residues. Trimming shortened V by 5 bases and J by 7 bases, and 21 bases separated the two germline ends. CDR1 and CDR2 from the germline V gene are LNHDA and SQIVND (reference sequence). The CDR3 region has the DNA TGTGCCAGTAGTCGCTCGGTGCAGGGATCTATGAATGAGCAGTTCTTC. It yields the protein CASSRSVQGSMNEQFF.

The DNA of the CDR3 is TGTGCCCGACGGGGACAGGGAAGCTCCGAGCAGTACTTC. Its translation is CARRGQGSSEQYF. The chain employs TRBV30 and TRBJ2-7; 9 bases align to TRBD1. Germline CDR1 and CDR2: GTSNPN and SVGIG (reference sequence). This CDR3 has 13 residues. The junction had 11 bases not matched to a gene; V was cut back by 8 bases and J by 6 bases.

V is TRBV15 and J is TRBJ2-5; D is unclear. Trimming shortened V by 5 bases and J by 3 bases, and 10 bases separated the two germline ends. The CDR3 loop spans 13 amino acids. The V gene's germline CDR1 is LNHNV and CDR2 YYDKDF (reference sequence). The CDR3 sequence is CATSRRTEETQYF. The CDR3 nucleotides are TGTGCCACCAGCCGGCGCACAGAAGAGACCCAGTACTTC.

The chain has TRBV6-6 and TRBJ1-1; possibly TRBD1 for D (6 bases). Germline assignment: CDR1 MNHNY and CDR2 SVGAGI (reference sequence). V dropped 2 bases and J dropped 7 bases, with 11 bases sitting between them. The CDR3 totals 13 residues. In DNA form, the CDR3 reads TGTGCCAGCAGTTACAGGGGGAACGGTGAAGCTTTCTTT. Translated: CASSYRGNGEAFF.

Only a few counts were recorded for this clone. The chain recombines TRBV7-2 with TRBJ2-2, with 10 bases matching TRBD2. V shed 5 bases, J shed 5 bases, and the junction held 8 bases outside the gene matches. Germline-derived CDR1 and CDR2 are SGHTA and FQGNSA. CDR3 length: 16 amino acids. The CDR3 nucleotides are TGTGCCAGCAGCACAGGACTAGCGGCCTTTACCGGGGAGCTGTTTTTT. Translating it yields CASSTGLAAFTGELFF.

The chain links TRBV28 to TRBJ2-7, with D perhaps TRBD1 (6 bases). The V end lost 2 bases, the J end lost 4 bases, and 9 bases lay between the germline ends. The germline V gene encodes CDR1 MDHEN and CDR2 SYDVKM. The CDR3 is 13 amino acids. CDR3 sequence (DNA): TGTGCCAGCAGTTTAGGACAGCCTTACGAGCAGTACTTC. Residues: CASSLGQPYEQYF.

This clone occurred a few times. The V and J genes are TRBV28 and TRBJ2-7; TRBD1 matches 7 bases. Germline trimming cut 4 bases from V and 3 bases from J; bases unmatched to any gene: 12. The CDR3 spans 16 residues. Germline values: CDR1 MDHEN, CDR2 SYDVKM. CDR3: CASSSPGQQAGYEQYF. CDR3 in DNA: TGTGCCAGCAGTTCCCCGGGACAGCAGGCTGGCTACGAGCAGTACTTC. Supplemented by reference TRBV28 and TRBJ2-7, the full variable domain reads DVKVTQSSRYLVKRTGEKVFLECVQDMDHENMFWYRQDPGLGLRLIYFSYDVKMKEKGDIPEGYSVSREKKERFSLILESASTNQTSMYLCASSSPGQQAGYEQYFGPGTRLTVT.

V usage is TRBV28 and J usage is TRBJ2-7, with a tentative D call TRBD1 (6 bases). The V end lost 5 bases, the J end lost 4 bases, and 9 bases lay between the germline ends. The CDR3 totals 12 residues. CDR1 is MDHEN, CDR2 SYDVKM, per germline. CDR3 residues: CASSLDSYEQYF. The CDR3, as DNA: TGTGCCAGCAGTCTGGACAGTTACGAGCAGTACTTC.

The chain carries TRBV7-3 and TRBJ1-5, with a weak D call TRBD1 (5 bases). Trimming took 8 bases from V and 1 from J, leaving 12 bases between them. CDR1 SGHTA and CDR2 FQGTGA come from the germline V gene. CDR3 length: 14 amino acids. The CDR3 region is CASQLTGSNQPQHF. Written as DNA, the CDR3 is TGTGCCAGCCAGCTTACAGGCAGCAATCAGCCCCAGCATTTT.

The genes are TRBV5-1 and TRBJ2-5; no clear D gene. V was trimmed by 5 bases and J by 4 bases, leaving 15 bases between them. The germline V gene has CDR1 SGHRS and CDR2 YFSETQ. The CDR3 loop spans 14 amino acids. CDR3: CASRHSTKRETQYF. The CDR3 bases are TGCGCCAGCAGACACTCAACTAAGAGAGAGACCCAGTACTTC.

A word on this clone: A much larger clone differs by one base, so this may be a read error. V is TRBV6-1 and J is TRBJ2-7, with 7 positions matching TRBD1. From germline, CDR1 is MNHNS and CDR2 SASEGT. CDR3 length equals 13 residues. V was clipped by 7 bases and J by 4 bases; unmatched bases: 7. The CDR3 sequence is CASTKTGSYEQYF. DNA for the CDR3: TGTGCCAGCACCAAGACAGGGTCGTACGAGCAGTACTTC.

In its sample, this clone was seen a few times. The CDR3 spells CASSLSRLAGSGYEQYF. In DNA, the CDR3 is TGTGCCAGCAGTTTATCACGGCTAGCGGGATCTGGTTACGAGCAGTACTTC. The chain joins TRBV27 to TRBJ2-7; 9 nucleotides line up with TRBD2. The length of the CDR3 is 17 residues. The V segment lost 0 bases and the J segment 4 bases; nucleotides outside the gene matches: 10. The germline V gene has CDR1 MNHEY and CDR2 SMNVEV (reference sequence).

This clone has ten or more counts. The chain has TRBV6-6 and TRBJ2-3; 7 bases map to TRBD2. V gave up 6 bases and J gave up 6 bases; unmatched junction bases: 6. The CDR3 is made up of 13 amino acids. Germline CDR1 is MNHNY and CDR2 is SVGAGI (reference sequence). The CDR3 loop reads CASRTTAGDTQYF. CDR3 DNA sequence: TGTGCCAGCAGAACTACAGCGGGGGATACGCAGTATTTT.

This clone was seen a handful of times. CDR3: CSVGQPETEAFF. CDR3 DNA sequence: TGCAGCGTTGGACAGCCGGAGACTGAAGCTTTCTTT. The chain carries TRBV29-1 and TRBJ1-1; the D gene is possibly TRBD1 (5 bases). CDR1 and CDR2 (germline): SQVTM, ANQGSEA. V gave up 4 bases and J gave up 5 bases, with 11 bases separating them. The CDR3 has 12 residues. The whole variable domain, filled in from reference TRBV29-1 and TRBJ1-1, reads SAVISQKPSRDICQRGTSLTIQCQVDSQVTMMFWYRQQPGQSLTLIATANQGSEATYESGFVIDKFPISRPNLTFSTLTVSNMSPEDSSIYLCSVGQPETEAFFGQGTRLTVV.

The chain carries TRBV4-2 and TRBJ2-1; 13 bases fit TRBD2. The CDR3 spans 17 residues. V trimming: 2 bases; J trimming: 4 bases; junction bases outside the gene matches: 5. The germline V gene has CDR1 LGHNA and CDR2 YNFKEQ. CDR3 sequence: CASSQTLTSGGYNEQFF. CDR3 coding DNA: TGTGCCAGCAGCCAAACACTGACTAGCGGGGGGTACAATGAGCAGTTCTTC.

This clone was counted ten times or more. This chain joins TRBV29-1 and TRBJ1-3, with D perhaps TRBD1 (6 bases). V lost 3 bases to trimming and J lost 1 base, with 13 bases between them. Germline CDR1 is SQVTM and CDR2 is ANQGSEA. The CDR3 length is 15 residues. CDR3 bases: TGCAGCGTTGAGCCCTTACAGGGTTCTGGAAACACCATATATTTT. Translating gives CSVEPLQGSGNTIYF. Supplemented by reference TRBV29-1 and TRBJ1-3, the full variable domain reads SAVISQKPSRDICQRGTSLTIQCQVDSQVTMMFWYRQQPGQSLTLIATANQGSEATYESGFVIDKFPISRPNLTFSTLTVSNMSPEDSSIYLCSVEPLQGSGNTIYFGEGSWLTVV.

This clone was counted only a few times. This rearrangement joins TRBV6-5 to TRBJ1-2; TRBD1 matches at 9 bases. This CDR3 spans 15 amino acids. J was trimmed by 0 bases and V by 6 bases; bases with no gene match: 5. CDR1 is MNHEY and CDR2 is SVGAGI in the germline V gene. For the CDR3, the DNA is TGTGCCAGCAGGGGGACAGGGACTTCTAACTATGGCTACACCTTC. As protein: CASRGTGTSNYGYTF.

The rearrangement links TRBV28 to TRBJ1-3, with 7 bases identical to TRBD1. V lost 8 bases to trimming and J lost 4 bases; unmatched junction nucleotides: 8. Germline-derived CDR1 and CDR2 are MDHEN and SYDVKM. This CDR3 region has 14 residues. This CDR3 reads CASYDREFGNTIYF. CDR3 DNA sequence: TGTGCCAGCTATGACAGGGAGTTCGGAAACACCATATATTTT.